Presented here are 2 T cell receptor beta chains from one specimen sequenced in a study of blood T cell repertoires in COVID-19. Here immunoSEQ multiplex PCR was the method, and the copy in TCRdb shows in-frame clones only, minus some. The table shows about 120,000 clones, with approximately 80% occurring only once. Sequenced sample: peripheral blood. The origin of the receptors is a human donor in a cohort sampled during active COVID-19.

The CDR3, as DNA: TGTGCCAGCAGCGTGGGACAGGGGGTCGAAGCTTTCTTT. It yields the protein CASSVGQGVEAFF. The gene calls are TRBV12-3 or TRBV12-4 and TRBJ1-1, with 11 bases fitting TRBD1. Losses at the gene ends were 6 bases for V and 8 bases for J; bases not matched to a gene: 5. The CDR3 runs to 13 residues.

There are a few counts of this clone. The chain carries TRBV2 and TRBJ1-5, with D possibly TRBD1 on 5 matching bases. Germline values: CDR1 SNHLY, CDR2 FYNNEI. The CDR3 loop spans 17 amino acids. V gave up 7 bases and J gave up 1 base, with 20 bases separating them. The CDR3 loop reads CASTQGLGAVSNQPQHF. The CDR3 nucleotides are TGTGCCAGCACCCAGGGTTTAGGGGCGGTCAGCAATCAGCCCCAGCATTTT. Using reference TRBV2 and TRBJ1-5 for the parts outside the CDR3, the full variable domain is EPEVTQTPSHQVTQMGQEVILRCVPISNHLYFYWYRQILGQKVEFLVSFYNNEISEKSEIFDDQFSVERPDGSNFTLKIRSTKLEDSAMYFCASTQGLGAVSNQPQHFGDGTRLSIL.